This TCR beta chain is from a study of OX40 agonist ivuxolimab in advanced cancers. The wider study: Patients received the agonistic anti-OX40 (CD134) antibody ivuxolimab. A male proportion of about 84% was recorded, with mean age 60 years and range roughly 23 to 85. Findings of the study overall: Averaged across samples, CD8+ T cells carried more expanded clones than CD4+ did. In a subset of nonresponders, normalized T-cell clonal expansion was also low.

A remark on this clone: Its cognate antigen is unknown.

Germline lookup yields CDR1 SQVTM and CDR2 ANQGSEA. V was shortened by 5 bases and J by 7 bases, with 17 bases between the two germline ends. The CDR3 is 13 amino acids. Libraries were prepared by immunoSEQ multiplex PCR; TCRdb keeps only in-frame clonotypes and omits some of them. The sample carries fewer than 55,000 clones, about 86% recorded once. Specimen: CD4+ or CD8+ T cells sorted from blood, collected in a trial of the OX40 agonist ivuxolimab. This rearrangement joins TRBV29-1 to TRBJ1-2; perhaps TRBD1 as D (6 bases). This clonotype was sampled from an adult with an advanced solid tumor such as melanoma, head and neck, liver or kidney cancer. The CDR3, as DNA: TGCAGCGTTTTCTCTTCAGGGGTTCTTGGCTACACCTTC. This codes for CSVFSSGVLGYTF.